The 18 T cell receptor beta chains listed next were all sequenced from one sample in a study of regulatory T cells in long-lasting Graves disease. The sample's time point: persistent/refractory GD, antithyroid drugs over 5 years with positive TRAb. Construction of the TCR library relied on RNA isolated from PBMCs. Arm-PCR of CDR3 regions with iRepertoire HTBI primers generated TCR beta libraries. TCRdb independently ran MiXCR on the multiplex PCR reads; one entry per CDR3 protein. The sample shows roughly 490,000 distinct CDR3 sequences, roughly 22% of them seen only once. The starting material was peripheral blood mononuclear cells (PBMCs), obtained when the disease was refractory, from a patient treated with antithyroid drugs. Every receptor here comes from a female donor with Graves disease.

This chain joins TRBV20-1 and TRBJ2-7; D tentatively fits TRBD1 or TRBD2 (6 bases each). The CDR3 length is 13 residues. Deletions cut 4 bases from V and 4 bases from J, with 14 bases between. The germline gives CDR1 DFQATT, CDR2 SNEGSKA (reference sequence). This chain's CDR3 is CSATPGASYEQYF. The CDR3 nucleotides read TGCAGTGCTACTCCGGGGGCGAGTTACGAGCAGTACTTC.

There are many counts of this clonotype. The chain uses TRBV20-1 and TRBJ2-5; 8 nucleotides align to TRBD2. Germline CDR1 reads DFQATT; CDR2 reads SNEGSKA (reference sequence). CDR3 size: 14 residues. The trim removed 3 bases at V and 2 bases at J, leaving 5 bases unmatched. DNA for the CDR3: TGCAGTGCTAGTTTGGCGGGGGGACAAGAGACCCAGTACTTC. The encoded protein is CSASLAGGQETQYF.

This chain links TRBV4-3 with TRBJ2-5; 10 positions match TRBD2. The CDR3 has 18 amino acids. Trimming took 3 bases from V and 0 from J; bases not matched to a gene: 10. CDR1 is LGHNA, CDR2 YSLEER, per germline. CDR3: CASSQSTSGSMYQETQYF. In nucleotides, the CDR3 is TGCGCCAGCAGCCAGTCGACTAGCGGGTCAATGTACCAAGAGACCCAGTACTTC.

The sample holds many counts of this clonotype. This sequence joins TRBV28 and TRBJ1-1; D is undetermined. The CDR3 has 14 residues. Germline V gene lookup returns CDR1 MDHEN and CDR2 SYDVKM. Trimming left V 8 bases short and J 6 bases short, with 19 bases between. CDR3 sequence (DNA): TGTGCCAGCCACGGAGGCTTCGAAGGTTCTGAAGCTTTCTTT. Protein: CASHGGFEGSEAFF.

This clonotype was detected many times. The V and J genes are TRBV29-1 and TRBJ1-1; possible D gene TRBD1, 5 bases. This CDR3 spans 14 amino acids. Deletions cut 7 bases from V and 0 bases from J, with 15 bases between. Germline V lookup: CDR1 SQVTM, CDR2 ANQGSEA. CDR3 DNA: TGCAGCGCTACCGGGGCGGGGATGAACACTGAAGCTTTCTTT. Its translation is CSATGAGMNTEAFF.

This clonotype was detected many times. The chain links TRBV12-3 or TRBV12-4 to TRBJ2-7; possibly TRBD2 for D (6 bases). V was trimmed by 6 bases and J by 5 bases, leaving 20 bases between them. The CDR3 runs to 15 residues. Here the CDR3 DNA reads TGTGCCAGCAGCCCCGTCCATAGCGGAGCGAACGAGCAGTACTTC. Its translation is CASSPVHSGANEQYF.

This chain uses TRBV2 with TRBJ1-2, with 7 positions matching TRBD1. The CDR3 contains 15 residues. Germline V lookup: CDR1 SNHLY, CDR2 FYNNEI. V was pared by 5 bases and J by 6 bases, with 12 bases of the junction left unmatched. Here the CDR3 reads CASSQPSDRADGYTF. DNA of the CDR3: TGTGCCAGCAGTCAGCCTTCCGACAGGGCAGATGGCTACACCTTC.

The CDR3, as DNA: TGTGCCAGCTCACCCCCGGGGGGAGGGTACACTGAAGCTTTCTTT. As protein: CASSPPGGGYTEAFF. The genes are TRBV2 and TRBJ1-1; possible D gene TRBD1, 5 bases. CDR3 length equals 15 residues. V was pared by 8 bases and J by 3 bases, with 19 bases between. The germline CDR1 and CDR2 sequences are SNHLY and FYNNEI.

This clonotype occurred many times. The V gene is TRBV7-9, the J gene TRBJ2-7; D possibly matches TRBD1 or TRBD2 (5 bases each). Germline V gene lookup returns CDR1 SEHNR and CDR2 FQNEAQ (reference sequence). This CDR3 is 14 amino acids long. V dropped 3 bases and J dropped 5 bases, with 14 bases sitting between them. The CDR3 is CASSLSEGTNEQYF. The DNA for the CDR3 is TGTGCCAGCAGCTTGTCCGAGGGGACCAACGAGCAGTACTTC.

The V and J genes are TRBV3-1 and TRBJ2-5, with 8 bases fitting TRBD1. Germline lookup yields CDR1 LGHDT and CDR2 YNNKEL (reference sequence). The ends lost 3 bases at V and 5 bases at J; junction bases unmatched: 11. The CDR3 loop spans 16 amino acids. Here the CDR3 reads CASSQNPGGPGETQYF. CDR3 DNA: TGTGCCAGCAGCCAGAACCCAGGGGGCCCAGGGGAGACCCAGTACTTC.

On this clonotype itself: A read error may be the cause here, since a much bigger clone is one base away. This rearrangement joins TRBV3-1 to TRBJ1-1; perhaps TRBD1 as D (5 bases). The germline CDR1 and CDR2 sequences are LGHDT and YNNKEL (reference sequence). Deletions cut 1 base from V and 4 bases from J, with 13 bases between. There are 15 residues in the CDR3. The CDR3, as DNA: TGTGCCAGCAGCCAAGGGGACTCGTATGGCACTGAAGCTTTCTTT. Translation: CASSQGDSYGTEAFF.

The chain employs TRBV6-2 or TRBV6-3 and TRBJ1-1, with a tentative D call TRBD1 (6 bases). This CDR3 comprises 21 residues. Germline V gene sequence: CDR1 MNHEY, CDR2 SVGEGT. Between the trimmed V and J ends, which lost 2 bases and 0 bases, there was a span of 28 bases. DNA for the CDR3: TGTGCCAGCAGTTACCGTTTCGTCCCGGGACAAAGTAGAGGGATGAACACTGAAGCTTTCTTT. This sequence encodes CASSYRFVPGQSRGMNTEAFF.

This clonotype was seen repeatedly, ten times or more. The V gene is TRBV28, the J gene TRBJ1-1; 7 bases line up with TRBD1. The CDR3 is made up of 14 amino acids. The J segment lost 9 bases and the V segment lost 8 bases, leaving 15 bases of the junction unmatched. Germline CDR1 MDHEN, CDR2 SYDVKM. The CDR3 loop is CASLDERQGKKAFF. In DNA, the CDR3 is TGTGCCAGCCTTGACGAACGACAGGGAAAAAAAGCTTTCTTT.

This clonotype was seen ten or more times. This rearrangement joins TRBV11-2 to TRBJ2-4; TRBD2 aligns across 9 bases. CDR1 and CDR2 from the germline V gene are SGHAT and FQNNGV. V trimming: 2 bases; J trimming: 6 bases; junction bases outside the gene matches: 5. This CDR3 is 15 amino acids long. Here the CDR3 reads CASSLQRGAGNIQYF. CDR3 coding DNA: TGTGCCAGCAGCTTACAGCGGGGGGCCGGAAACATTCAGTACTTC.

The V gene is TRBV20-1, the J gene TRBJ1-2; D remains unclear. V was cut by 5 bases and J by 2 bases, with 27 bases left in between. The CDR3 length is 18 residues. The germline V gene encodes CDR1 DFQATT and CDR2 SNEGSKA (reference sequence). CDR3 sequence reads: CSARSWVSNRLRNYGYTF. CDR3 nucleotides: TGCAGTGCTCGTTCCTGGGTCAGCAACCGACTCAGAAACTATGGCTACACCTTC.

V is TRBV4-3 and J is TRBJ1-1; D is unresolved. This CDR3 has 14 residues. Trimming cost V 1 base and J 3 bases, with 9 bases left between them. CDR1 is LGHNA and CDR2 is YSLEER in the germline V gene. For the CDR3, the DNA is TGCGCCAGCAGCCAAGGGGCTCTTTACACTGAAGCTTTCTTT. Encoded protein: CASSQGALYTEAFF.

This clonotype was seen more than once but under ten times. V usage is TRBV9 and J usage is TRBJ2-7; 11 bases are shared with TRBD2. V shed 0 bases, J shed 0 bases, and the junction held 2 bases outside the gene matches. The CDR3 consists of 16 residues. Germline-derived CDR1 and CDR2 are SGDLS and YYNGEE. As DNA, the CDR3 is TGTGCCAGCAGCGTAGGACTAGCGGGGAACTCCTACGAGCAGTACTTC. It is translated as CASSVGLAGNSYEQYF.

This clonotype was picked up a small number of times. The chain employs TRBV7-9 and TRBJ2-5; TRBD1 or TRBD2 may be the D gene (6 bases each). Trimming removed 4 bases from V and 1 base from J, with 19 bases in between. Germline-derived CDR1 and CDR2 are SEHNR and FQNEAQ (reference sequence). The CDR3 has 17 residues. The CDR3 bases are TGTGCCAGCAGCTCTTCATGGCGGGGACATCTCCAAGAGACCCAGTACTTC. This gives the protein CASSSSWRGHLQETQYF. The entire variable domain, with the rest obtained from reference TRBV7-9 and TRBJ2-5, is as follows: DTGVSQNPRHKITKRGQNVTFRCDPISEHNRLYWYRQTLGQGPEFLTYFQNEAQLEKSRLLSDRFSAERPKGSFSTLEIQRTEQGDSAMYLCASSSSWRGHLQETQYFGPGTRLLVL.